This T cell receptor beta chain was documented in a study of Graves' ophthalmopathy and Graves' hyperthyroidism. The authors amplified TCR beta CDR3 regions, and they did so from RNA transcripts for repertoire sequencing. HTBI-primed RT-PCR formed the first round, and a multiplex PCR formed the second. TCRdb reprocessed the multiplex PCR reads via MiXCR and lists one record per CDR3 protein. The repertoire holds 350,000 to 450,000 distinct CDR3 sequences, with over 20% as singletons. CDR3 length: 12 residues. Deletions cut 4 bases from V and 7 bases from J, with 10 bases between. In the case of this clonotype: As yet, its antigen is unknown.

Among the hyperthyroidism patients, all were newly diagnosed, aged 18 to 65, with under 2 months' duration. Other autoimmune diseases, uncontrolled infections, pregnancy or lactation led to the exclusion of patients. Study findings and constraints: Thyroid clonotypes that were expanded above 0.001 frequency mostly also appeared in blood.

This sequence was found in a woman in her late teens or twenties with stable Graves' hyperthyroidism. What was sequenced was peripheral blood. The V gene is TRBV12-3 or TRBV12-4, the J gene TRBJ1-2; no clear D gene. The chain's CDR3 is CASSYGRRGYTF. CDR3 in DNA: TGTGCCAGCAGTTACGGGCGTCGTGGCTACACCTTC.